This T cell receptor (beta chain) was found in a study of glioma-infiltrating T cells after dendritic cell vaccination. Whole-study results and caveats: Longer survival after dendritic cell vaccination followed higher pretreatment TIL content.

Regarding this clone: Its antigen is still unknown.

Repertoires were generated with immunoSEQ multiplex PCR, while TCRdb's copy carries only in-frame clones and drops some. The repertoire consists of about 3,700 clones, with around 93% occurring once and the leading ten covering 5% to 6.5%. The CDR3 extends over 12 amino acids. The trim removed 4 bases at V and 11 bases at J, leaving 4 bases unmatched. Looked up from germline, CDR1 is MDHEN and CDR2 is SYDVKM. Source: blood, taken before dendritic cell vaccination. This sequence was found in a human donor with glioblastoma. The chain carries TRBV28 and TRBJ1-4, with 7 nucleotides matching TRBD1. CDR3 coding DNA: TGTGCCAGCAGTTCCGGGACAGAGAAACTGTTTTTT. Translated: CASSSGTEKLFF. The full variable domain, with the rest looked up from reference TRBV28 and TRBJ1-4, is DVKVTQSSRYLVKRTGEKVFLECVQDMDHENMFWYRQDPGLGLRLIYFSYDVKMKEKGDIPEGYSVSREKKERFSLILESASTNQTSMYLCASSSGTEKLFFGSGTQLSVL.